The subject of this entry is one T cell receptor (beta chain). Its antigen target is currently unknown. No base quality information exists; no much larger clone differs at one position. This entry is derived from a study of OX40 agonist ivuxolimab in advanced cancers. Notes on the research overall: Ivuxolimab, which targeted the costimulatory receptor OX40 (CD134), was an agonistic, fully human IgG2 monoclonal antibody. Intravenous ivuxolimab was administered to patients every 2 weeks at six dose levels: 0.01, 0.1, 0.3, 1.5, 3 and 10 mg/kg. Prior anti-PD-1, anti-PD-L1 or anti-CTLA-4 therapy was permitted, and checkpoint inhibitors had been received by around 39% of dose-escalation patients. The paper covers the monotherapy dose-escalation part of the phase I ivuxolimab trial, which included N ≈ 52 patients. Among the 50 to 55 dose-escalation patients, about 19 had hepatocellular carcinoma, roughly 15 melanoma, 9 renal cell carcinoma and 9 head and neck cancer. Partial responses occurred in three dose-escalation patients, of whom one had hepatocellular carcinoma and two had cutaneous melanoma. The purpose of peripheral TCRbeta sequencing was to test whether ivuxolimab changed TCR sequence diversity and led to clonal T-cell expansion. In the dose-escalation cohort, around four fifths of patients were male, and the mean age was around 65 years with a range of roughly 20 to 85.

CDR1 and CDR2, per the germline V gene (reference sequence), are SEHNR and FQNEAQ. The CDR3 goes from the cysteine to the phenylalanine over 15 residues. Here the CDR3 DNA is all that survives: 45 bases in frame from base 1. Trimming takes 0 bases from V and 7 bases from J, and the germline ends sit 13 bases apart. To sequence the TCRbeta CDR3 region, genomic DNA was isolated from the sorted cells. TCRbeta CDR3 regions were sequenced using the immunoSEQ Assay. The immuneACCESS repertoire file appears here via TCRdb, limited to in-frame rearrangements. These files lack a portion of the clones; in checked studies, under half of the deficit traces to unresolved V genes, and the cause of the others is not known. Present in this sample are some 70,000 clones, almost 90% of which were seen just once. Together, the top ten hold around 2.7% of the sample. The investigation overall reported the following: Clonal expansion of both CD4+ and CD8+ blood T cells was observed from baseline to week 6 at doses 0.1 to 3.0 mg/kg. After ivuxolimab, more expanded clones were found on average in CD8+ T cells than in CD4+ T cells. The antigen specificity of the clonally expanded peripheral T cells was not determined. Low levels of normalized T-cell clonal expansion were also seen in some patients who did not respond. In partial responders in the 0.1-3.0 mg/kg groups, normalized peripheral clonal expansion was found to be among the lowest, especially among CD8+ T cells.

Patients with a history of autoimmune disease or receiving systemic immunosuppression were excluded from the trial. Peripheral blood for TCR sequencing was drawn from every dose cohort at baseline, at cycle 4 day 1 and at cycle 7 day 1. The samples were taken from a phase I, first-in-human, multicenter, open-label dose-escalation trial of ivuxolimab. Adults with locally advanced or metastatic melanoma, renal cell, hepatocellular, or head and neck squamous cell carcinoma were enrolled in the trial. Before TCR sequencing, CD4+ and CD8+ T cells were separately sorted from peripheral blood. This receptor chain uses TRBV7-9 and TRBJ2-1; the D gene is perhaps TRBD2, on 5 matching bases. This material consisted of CD4+ or CD8+ T cells sorted from blood, taken in a trial of the OX40 agonist ivuxolimab. The sequence derives from an adult with an advanced solid tumor such as melanoma, head and neck, liver or kidney cancer. The CDR3 reads as follows: CASSLARLAVNEQFF. The DNA sequence is as follows: TGTGCCAGCAGCTTAGCGCGTCTAGCAGTGAATGAGCAGTTCTTC. The CDR3 plus the reference TRBV7-9 and TRBJ2-1 genes for the other parts give the full variable domain: DTGVSQNPRHKITKRGQNVTFRCDPISEHNRLYWYRQTLGQGPEFLTYFQNEAQLEKSRLLSDRFSAERPKGSFSTLEIQRTEQGDSAMYLCASSLARLAVNEQFFGPGTRLTVL.